This T cell receptor beta chain was recovered during a study of OX40 agonist ivuxolimab in advanced cancers. Points on this clone: Its cognate antigen is unknown.

Study-level results: The mean number of expanded clones was higher in CD8+ T cells than in CD4+. The expanded peripheral T cells' antigen specificity was not determined. At 0.1-3.0 mg/kg, partial responders had clonal expansion among the lowest observed.

Sequencing used immunoSEQ multiplex PCR; TCRdb keeps in-frame clones, though not all of them. Here the sample spans about 82,000 clones, roughly 85% being singletons. V was pared by 6 bases and J by 6 bases, with 7 bases of the junction left unmatched. Germline CDR1 is MNHEY and CDR2 is SVGAGI. The CDR3 length is 13 residues. This clonotype was obtained from an adult with an advanced solid tumor such as melanoma, head and neck, liver or kidney cancer. Source: CD4+ or CD8+ T cells sorted from blood, taken in a trial of the OX40 agonist ivuxolimab. V is TRBV6-5 and J is TRBJ1-2; 7 bases agree with TRBD1. The CDR3 sequence: CASRSLTGHGYTF. In nucleotides, the CDR3 is TGTGCCAGCAGATCCCTGACAGGGCATGGCTACACCTTC.